The subject of this entry is one TCR beta chain. The source of the sample is a study of T cell responses to AZD1222 COVID-19 vaccine. The data were produced by immunoSEQ multiplex PCR, yet TCRdb's version contains in-frame clones alone and is incomplete. The sample includes approximately 110,000 clones, approximately 90% of them seen just once. Source: peripheral blood, taken on day 0 of AZD1222 vaccination. The TCR sequence derives from an adult in good health.

CDR3 loop: CASSLAPGFSSGNTIYF. CDR3 DNA: TGCGCCAGCAGCTTGGCTCCGGGATTCAGCTCTGGAAACACCATATATTTT. The rearrangement links TRBV5-1 to TRBJ1-3; the D is unclear. CDR3 length: 17 amino acids. V lost 0 bases, J lost 0 bases, and 13 bases lay in between. Germline loops: CDR1 SGHRS, CDR2 YFSETQ.